This TCR beta chain emerged from a study of tumor-infiltrating lymphocytes in primary liver carcinoma. Study as a whole: Primary liver carcinoma in the patients was surgically resected. The patient group consisted of men and women aged 30 to 69 years.

Blood RNA originated from unsorted whole blood, with germline DNA additionally extracted. The authors made TCR beta cDNA from around 500 ng total RNA with a constant-region primer. What produced the TCR beta libraries was three nested multiplex PCR rounds using slightly modified ARM-PCR. Via MiXCR, TCRdb re-called the multiplex PCR reads, giving one row per CDR3 protein. This sample carries about 310,000 distinct CDR3 sequences, around three fifths of them seen once, and the ten largest clones take about a sixth. Findings and limits, study-wide: A significantly higher top-250-clone fraction was found in tumors than in blood (p = 0.039).

As regards this clonotype: Its antigen is unidentified.

The sequence came from a woman in her thirties with primary liver carcinoma and hepatitis B virus infection. Input material: peripheral blood.

The chain's CDR3 is CASSLGRAETQYF. In nucleotides, the CDR3 is TGTGCCAGCAGCTTGGGCAGGGCTGAGACCCAGTACTTC. This chain links TRBV5-6 with TRBJ2-5, with D perhaps matching TRBD1 (5 bases). Germline V CDR1 and CDR2: SGHDT, YYEEEE. The CDR3 spans 13 residues. Trimming removed 0 bases from V and 5 bases from J, with 8 bases in between.